What follows are 9 T cell receptor beta chains derived from one specimen sequenced in a study of vaccination and CD4 T cells after COVID-19. Scientists ran DNA taken from cultured CD4+ T cells through the Oncomine TCR Beta short-read assay for sequencing. TCRdb independently ran MiXCR on the PCR reads; one entry per CDR3 protein. Of some 20,000 distinct CDR3 sequences in the sample, 45% to 70% were seen once. These receptors are not linked to any known antigen. Treatment: approximately nine-day PBMC culture with coronavirus spike peptide pools or control peptides (ViraFEST assay). The source material was CD4+ T cells from blood, cultured in vitro. These TCRs come from a human donor who had recovered from COVID-19.

The chain combines TRBV5-1 with TRBJ2-5; no firm D call. Germline V gives CDR1 SGHRS, CDR2 YFSETQ. The CDR3 sequence is 11 residues long. V shed 2 bases and J shed 3 bases, with 2 bases lying between them. CDR3 region: CASSFEETQYF. In DNA, the CDR3 is TGCGCCAGCAGCTTCGAAGAGACCCAGTACTTC.

V usage is TRBV11-2 and J usage is TRBJ2-5; 8 positions match TRBD1. V dropped 5 bases and J dropped 4; count of bases not matched to a gene: 12. Looked up from germline, CDR1 is SGHAT and CDR2 is FQNNGV. This CDR3 contains 16 residues. CDR3 sequence (DNA): TGTGCCAGCAGCCCCCCCGACAGGGGAAGAACAGAGACCCAGTACTTC. It codes for CASSPPDRGRTETQYF.

The rearrangement uses TRBV11-3 and TRBJ2-3; possible D gene TRBD1, 5 bases. CDR1 is SGHNT and CDR2 is YENEEA in the germline V gene. The length of the CDR3 is 15 residues. The germline V and J ends were trimmed by 1 base and 0 bases, with 8 bases remaining between them. CDR3 residues: CASSLGGASTDTQYF. CDR3 DNA: TGTGCCAGCAGCTTAGGTGGGGCTAGCACAGATACGCAGTATTTT.

J is TRBJ1-1 and V is TRBV6-2 or TRBV6-3, with a tentative D call TRBD1 (5 bases). The CDR3 loop spans 14 amino acids. Germline lookup yields CDR1 MNHEY and CDR2 SVGEGT. V was clipped by 5 bases and J by 1 base, with 11 bases between them. CDR3 in amino acids: CASSTGTGNTEAFF. The CDR3 nucleotides are TGTGCCAGCAGTACCGGGACCGGGAACACTGAAGCTTTCTTT.

This clonotype showed up just a few times. The chain recombines TRBV7-2 with TRBJ2-3; 8 bases map to TRBD2. The CDR3 consists of 20 residues. Germline loops: CDR1 SGHTA, CDR2 FQGNSA. J gave up 0 bases and V 4 bases, and 18 bases lay outside the gene matches. The DNA of the CDR3 is TGTGCCAGCAGCTCGGACGGGTTAGCGGGATTCCATTTTAGCACAGATACGCAGTATTTT. It encodes CASSSDGLAGFHFSTDTQYF.

The V call is TRBV20-1, the J call TRBJ2-7, with D perhaps matching TRBD2 (6 bases). CDR3 length: 13 residues. The germline V gene encodes CDR1 DFQATT and CDR2 SNEGSKA (reference sequence). Trimming shortened V by 8 bases and J by 9 bases, and 23 bases separated the two germline ends. The CDR3 spells CSPTSPTSNRQYF. For the CDR3, the DNA is TGCAGTCCTACTTCCCCGACTAGTAATAGGCAGTACTTC.

This clonotype was observed a few times. V and J are TRBV5-1 and TRBJ2-5; TRBD1 agrees at 9 bases. The J segment lost 2 bases and the V segment lost 1 base, leaving 6 bases of the junction unmatched. The CDR3 loop spans 16 amino acids. Per the germline V gene, CDR1 is SGHRS and CDR2 is YFSETQ. Here the CDR3 reads CASSLRGQGNQETQYF. The CDR3 DNA sequence: TGCGCCAGCAGCTTGAGAGGACAGGGGAATCAAGAGACCCAGTACTTC.

Worth noting for this clonotype: Germline and junction disagree at one end, which may indicate a read error. The V call is TRBV7-9, the J call TRBJ1-2; possibly TRBD1 for D (5 bases). This CDR3 spans 15 amino acids. CDR1 SEHNR and CDR2 FQNEAQ come from the germline V gene (reference sequence). The CDR3 DNA reads as TGCGCCAGCAGCCAAATGGGGGGGGAACTTTCCCCCTACACCTTC. Encoded protein: CASSQMGGELSPYTF.

The chain joins TRBV6-4 to TRBJ1-1; D possibly corresponds to TRBD1 (5 bases). In germline, CDR1 is MRHNA, CDR2 SNTAGT. The CDR3 sequence is 14 residues long. The V end lost 5 bases, the J end lost 4 bases, and 14 bases lay between the germline ends. The CDR3 protein is CASSNQGVGTEAFF. The CDR3 bases are TGTGCCAGCAGTAATCAGGGTGTGGGCACTGAAGCTTTCTTT.